This T cell receptor (beta chain) was captured by sequencing in a study of blood T cell repertoires in COVID-19. About the research overall: Samples of COVID-19 (acute and convalescent) were obtained from the United States, Italy and Spain. The cDNA or gDNA used as material had been derived from T cells, B-cell-depleted T cells, or PBMCs.

The CDR3 sequence is 19 residues long. CDR1 is LGHNA and CDR2 is YSLEER in the germline V gene. Germline trimming cut 0 bases from V and 8 bases from J; bases unmatched to any gene: 13. In the authors' methods: Estimation of nucleated cell counts relied on the amplification of reference gene primers. The protocol was immunoSEQ multiplex PCR, while the TCRdb copy is restricted to in-frame clones and leaves out a portion. The V and J calls and the clone size are those of that table, but D and trimming were determined from the DNA. Found here are 130,000 or so clones, 88% of them singletons; the top ten hold about 1.5%.

The sequence came from an older woman with acute or convalescent COVID-19. J is TRBJ2-2 and V is TRBV4-3, with TRBD2 matching 12 bases. Specimen: peripheral blood. CDR3 bases: TGCGCCAGCAGCCAAGATCTCCCTAGCGGGGGGGCCCGAGATGGGGAGCTGTTTTTT. Residues: CASSQDLPSGGARDGELFF.